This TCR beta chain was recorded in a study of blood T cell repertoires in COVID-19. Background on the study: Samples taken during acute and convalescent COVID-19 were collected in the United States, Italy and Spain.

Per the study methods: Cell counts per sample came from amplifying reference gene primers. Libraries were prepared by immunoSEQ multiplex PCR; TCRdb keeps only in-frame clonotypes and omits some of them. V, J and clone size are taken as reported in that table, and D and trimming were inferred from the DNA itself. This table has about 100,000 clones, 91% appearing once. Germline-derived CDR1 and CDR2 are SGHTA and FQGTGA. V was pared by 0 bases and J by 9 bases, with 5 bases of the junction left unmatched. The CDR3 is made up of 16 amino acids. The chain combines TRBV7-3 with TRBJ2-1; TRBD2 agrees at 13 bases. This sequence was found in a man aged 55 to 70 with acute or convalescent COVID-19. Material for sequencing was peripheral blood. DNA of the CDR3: TGTGCCAGCAGCTTAACGGGGACTAGCGGGACCGTTGAGCAGTTCTTC. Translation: CASSLTGTSGTVEQFF.